This T cell receptor (beta chain) came from a study of CD4 T cells in relation to SARS-CoV-2 and coronaviruses. Background on the study: PBMCs were cultured with antigen for approximately nine days before TCR beta sequencing. No peptide or an HIV-1 Nef peptide pool served as negative control.

Clones were sequenced by immunoSEQ multiplex PCR, and TCRdb holds only the in-frame ones, with some missing. This table has tens of thousands of clones, about 80% appearing once. Germline CDR1 is LNHDA and CDR2 is SQIVND (reference sequence). Trimming took off 3 bases at V and 9 bases at J, with 11 bases between the two ends. This CDR3 is 12 amino acids long. Study conclusions and caveats: Around 62% of donors had memory CD4+ clonotypes crossrecognizing SARS-CoV-2 and common cold coronavirus spike.

The unexposed donors gave CD4+ T cells in about 2011-2019, prior to COVID-19. After ten to eleven days of culture, CD4+ T cells were isolated. Testing used SARS-CoV-2 S/N and four cold-coronavirus spikes on unexposed-donor CD4+ T cells, cells permitting. In the case of this clone: Its antigen is undetermined.

The chain uses TRBV19 and TRBJ1-2, with D perhaps TRBD1 (6 bases). Sequencing was done on a sample of CD4+ T cells from PBMCs, cultured in vitro. This sequence was found in a human donor in good health. The CDR3 here is CASSMSGGSYTF. The CDR3 bases are TGTGCCAGTAGTATGTCGGGGGGCAGCTACACCTTC.